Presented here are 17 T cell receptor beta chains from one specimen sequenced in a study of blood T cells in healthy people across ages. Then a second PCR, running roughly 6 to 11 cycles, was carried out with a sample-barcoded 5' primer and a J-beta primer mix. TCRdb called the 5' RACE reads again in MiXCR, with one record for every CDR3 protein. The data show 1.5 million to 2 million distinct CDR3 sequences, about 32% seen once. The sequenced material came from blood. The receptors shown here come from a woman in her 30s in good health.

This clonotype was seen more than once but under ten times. CDR3 in amino acids: CSARGREATREGGGGSYEQYF. In DNA, the CDR3 is TGCAGTGCCCGGGGACGTGAGGCCACGAGGGAAGGGGGAGGGGGTTCCTACGAGCAGTACTTC. The rearrangement uses TRBV20-1 and TRBJ2-7; D possibly corresponds to TRBD2 (7 bases). The CDR3 extends over 21 amino acids. V was trimmed by 6 bases and J by 1 base, leaving 37 bases between them. Germline CDR1 is DFQATT and CDR2 is SNEGSKA (reference sequence).

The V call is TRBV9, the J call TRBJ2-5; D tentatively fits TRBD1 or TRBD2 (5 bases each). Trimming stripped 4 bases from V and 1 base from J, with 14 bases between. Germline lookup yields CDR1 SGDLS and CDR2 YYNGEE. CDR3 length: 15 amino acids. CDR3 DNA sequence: TGTGCCAGCAGCTTGAGGGGCCGCTCCCAAGAGACCCAGTACTTC. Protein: CASSLRGRSQETQYF.

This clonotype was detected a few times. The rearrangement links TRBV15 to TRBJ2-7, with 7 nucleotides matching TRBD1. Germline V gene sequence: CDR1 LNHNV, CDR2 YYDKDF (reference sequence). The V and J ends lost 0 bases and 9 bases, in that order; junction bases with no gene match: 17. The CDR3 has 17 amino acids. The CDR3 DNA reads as TGTGCCACCAGCAGAGAATTACAGGGGAAGTATACCGAGCGGCAGTACTTC. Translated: CATSRELQGKYTERQYF.

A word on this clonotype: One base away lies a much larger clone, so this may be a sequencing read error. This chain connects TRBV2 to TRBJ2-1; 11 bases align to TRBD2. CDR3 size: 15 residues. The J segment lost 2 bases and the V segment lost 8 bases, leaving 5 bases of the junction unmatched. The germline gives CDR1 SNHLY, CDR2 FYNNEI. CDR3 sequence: CASRSGGVTYNEQFF. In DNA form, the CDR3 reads TGTGCCAGCCGTAGCGGGGGGGTCACCTACAATGAGCAGTTCTTC.

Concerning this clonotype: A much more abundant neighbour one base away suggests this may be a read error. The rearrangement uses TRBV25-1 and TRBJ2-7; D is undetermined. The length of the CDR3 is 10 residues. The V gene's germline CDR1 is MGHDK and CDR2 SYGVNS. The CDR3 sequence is CASRLYGQYF. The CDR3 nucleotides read TGTGCCAGCAGACTCTACGGGCAGTACTTC.

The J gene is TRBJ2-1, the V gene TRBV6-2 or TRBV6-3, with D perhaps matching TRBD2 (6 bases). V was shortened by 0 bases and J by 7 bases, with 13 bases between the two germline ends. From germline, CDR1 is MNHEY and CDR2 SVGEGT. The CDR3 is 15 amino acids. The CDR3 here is CASSYSPGGPNEQFF. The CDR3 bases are TGTGCCAGCAGTTACTCCCCCGGAGGGCCTAATGAGCAGTTCTTC.

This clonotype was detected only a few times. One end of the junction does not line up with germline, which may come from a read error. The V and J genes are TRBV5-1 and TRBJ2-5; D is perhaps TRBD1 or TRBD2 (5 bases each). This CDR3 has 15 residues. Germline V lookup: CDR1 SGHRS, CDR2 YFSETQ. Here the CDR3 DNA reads TGCGCCAGCAACTTGGGACCGGGCGGAATGGAGACCCAGTACTTC. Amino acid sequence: CASNLGPGGMETQYF.

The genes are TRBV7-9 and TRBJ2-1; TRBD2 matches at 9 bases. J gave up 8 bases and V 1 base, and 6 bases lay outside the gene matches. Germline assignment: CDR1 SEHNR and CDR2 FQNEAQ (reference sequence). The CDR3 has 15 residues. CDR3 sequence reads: CASSLVGTSLYEQFF. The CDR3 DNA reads TGTGCCAGCAGCTTAGTAGGGACTAGCTTGTATGAGCAGTTCTTC. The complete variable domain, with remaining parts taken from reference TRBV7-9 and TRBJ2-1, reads DTGVSQNPRHKITKRGQNVTFRCDPISEHNRLYWYRQTLGQGPEFLTYFQNEAQLEKSRLLSDRFSAERPKGSFSTLEIQRTEQGDSAMYLCASSLVGTSLYEQFFGPGTRLTVL.

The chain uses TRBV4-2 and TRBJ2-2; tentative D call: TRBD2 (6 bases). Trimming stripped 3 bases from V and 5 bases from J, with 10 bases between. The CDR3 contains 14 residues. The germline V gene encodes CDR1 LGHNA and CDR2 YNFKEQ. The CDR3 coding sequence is TGTGCCAGCAGCCAGGACGCGGGGACCGGGGAGCTGTTTTTT. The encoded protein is CASSQDAGTGELFF.

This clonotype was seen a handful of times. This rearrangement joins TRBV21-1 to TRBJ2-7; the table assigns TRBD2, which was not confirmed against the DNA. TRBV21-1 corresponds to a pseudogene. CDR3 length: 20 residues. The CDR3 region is CASSKAEYQSRDRSSYEQYF. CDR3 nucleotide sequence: TGTGCCAGCAGCAAAGCCGAGTATCAGTCCCGGGACAGGAGCTCCTACGAGCAGTACTTC.

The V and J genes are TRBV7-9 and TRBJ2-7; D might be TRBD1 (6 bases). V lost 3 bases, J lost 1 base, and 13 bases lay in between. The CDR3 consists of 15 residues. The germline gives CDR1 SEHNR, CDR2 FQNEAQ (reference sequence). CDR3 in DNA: TGTGCCAGCAGCTTGGACAGCCCCAAATCCTACGAGCAGTACTTC. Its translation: CASSLDSPKSYEQYF.

CDR3 sequence: CASSLSGFSSGEQYF. The DNA of the CDR3 is TGCGCCAGCAGCTTGAGCGGATTCTCCTCGGGCGAGCAGTACTTC. The gene calls are TRBV5-1 and TRBJ2-7; TRBD2 is a possible D gene (5 bases). V lost 1 base and J 6 bases, leaving 17 bases between the germline ends. The CDR3 covers 15 residues. The V gene's germline CDR1 is SGHRS and CDR2 YFSETQ.

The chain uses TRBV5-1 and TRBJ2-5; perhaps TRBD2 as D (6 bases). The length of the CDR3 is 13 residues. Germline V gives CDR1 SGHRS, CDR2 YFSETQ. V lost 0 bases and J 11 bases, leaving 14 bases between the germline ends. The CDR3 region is CASSLAGSEGQYF. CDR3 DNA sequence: TGCGCCAGCAGCTTGGCCGGGAGCGAAGGGCAGTACTTC.

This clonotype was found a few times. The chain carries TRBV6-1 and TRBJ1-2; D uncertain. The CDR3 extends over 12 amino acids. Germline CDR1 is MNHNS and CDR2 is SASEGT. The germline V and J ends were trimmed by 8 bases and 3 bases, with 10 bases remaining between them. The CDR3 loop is CASSPRDYGYTF. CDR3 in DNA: TGTGCCAGCTCACCGAGGGACTATGGCTACACCTTC.

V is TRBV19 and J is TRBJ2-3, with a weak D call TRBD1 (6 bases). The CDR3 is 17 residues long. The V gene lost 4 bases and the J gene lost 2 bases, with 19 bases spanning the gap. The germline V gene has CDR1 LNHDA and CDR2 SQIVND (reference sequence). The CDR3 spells CASSTQQGVVDTDTQYF. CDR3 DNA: TGTGCCAGTAGTACCCAACAGGGAGTTGTCGACACAGATACGCAGTATTTT.

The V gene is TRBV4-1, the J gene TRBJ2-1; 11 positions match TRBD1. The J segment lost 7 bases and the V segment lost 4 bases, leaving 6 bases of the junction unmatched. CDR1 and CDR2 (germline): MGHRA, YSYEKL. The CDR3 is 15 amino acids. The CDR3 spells CASSLEGQGGNEQFF. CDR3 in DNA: TGCGCCAGCAGCCTAGAGGGACAGGGGGGGAATGAGCAGTTCTTC.

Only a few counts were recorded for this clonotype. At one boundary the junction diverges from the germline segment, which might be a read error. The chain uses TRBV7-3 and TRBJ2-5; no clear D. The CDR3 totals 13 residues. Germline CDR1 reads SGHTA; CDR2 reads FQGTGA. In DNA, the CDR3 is TGTGCCAGCAGCCTCAGTAACCAAGGGACCCAGTACTTC. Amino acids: CASSLSNQGTQYF.